This TCR beta chain appears in the sequencing data of a study of cytomegalovirus exposure and HLA in healthy donors (dated by TCRdb to 2017 to 2019). For the wider study: According to an earlier analysis of 550 to 750 of the donors, roughly 180 million T cells yielded over 90 million unique TCR beta sequences and about 300 Gb of sequence data. Among a few hundred genotyped donors of the cohort, an average of approximately 230,000 unique TCR beta nucleotide sequences were sequenced per donor, roughly a sixth of them non-productive. The number of donors typed differed by locus, with about 629-630 for A, B, C, DRB1 and DQB1, around 500 for DQA1, 600 to 610 for DPA1, and some 470 for DPB1. In the later analysis, no new phenotypic data were used to find candidate immune exposures; instead, reliance was placed on TCR beta sequences and their occurrence across donors. An earlier analysis of 587 of the donors used high-throughput TCR beta sequencing to judge whether each TCR beta V gene segment behaved as functional or pseudogenic. Every discovery cohort repertoire had been produced on one sequencing platform. In addition to the first cohort of 666 subjects, a separate validation cohort of 120 different subjects was used. The study aimed to test whether cataloging public T cell receptors could reveal signatures of past pathogen exposure. Among the roughly 390 genotyped donors, 81% belonged to the genetic ancestry cluster associated with self-reported Caucasian donors. A later analysis re-examined previously published TCR beta repertoires from more than 650 donors and added high-resolution HLA genotyping to investigate patterns of TCR occurrence. The study profiled the T cell repertoires of 666 subjects by immunosequencing and related them to cytomegalovirus serostatus. HLA typing included class I and class II loci at four-digit resolution. Donor age, sex, ethnicity and CMV serostatus were compiled together with the repertoire data. Around 330 gigabases of sequencing data and 70 million to 95 million unique TCR sequences made up an early release that covered under 750 HLA-typed donors. Genome-wide SNP genotypes for about 65% of the 666 donors were used in a later genetic analysis, which treated that subset as a discovery cohort. To predict cytomegalovirus infection status, the study brought together high-throughput TCR immunosequencing, statistical association of individual TCRs with disease status, and machine learning. Because of strong linkage in the cohort, four or five DR-DQ haplotypes were treated as single units for association and clustering. The study at large found these results: According to a later analysis, TCR association rates differed among HLA loci, with DRB1 alleles showing the most associated TCRs and HLA-C alleles showing the fewest. Because counts were too low, 15 to 20 rarely observed V segments, including chromosome 9 orphons, were excluded from the earlier analysis of 587 of the donors. Cytomegalovirus status was reported to be diagnosed by the classifier with high specificity and sensitivity in both the original and validation cohorts. A total of about 180 TCR beta chains were listed by the study as associated with cytomegalovirus. In a later genetic analysis, a missense DCLRE1C variant was associated with V-gene and J-gene trimming of TCR beta chains, and the association was replicated in an independent cohort. According to a later analysis, parvovirus B19, influenza, CMV and Epstein-Barr virus appeared linked to several top co-occurrence clusters. A cluster of highly shared sequence variants was judged likely to represent a technical artifact of the sequencing pipeline. Sequencing depth was assumed to be roughly uniform across donors in the presence/absence analyses, though that assumption may not hold. In a later analysis, around 17,000 TCR beta sequences were associated with specific HLA alleles at a false discovery rate of 0.05. According to a later genetic analysis, donors in an Asian-associated ancestry cluster had fewer N-insertions in productive TCRs than the approximately 670-donor mean. Strong co-occurrence of HLA alleles, especially DR and DQ, made assigning TCR associations to individual alleles difficult. For the cohort, immune exposure information was limited to CMV serostatus. Because HLA typing was missing for some donors at each locus, association tests included only the typed subset. In a later analysis, HLA-associated TCR beta chains were found to be more clonally expanded and to have lower generation probabilities than equally common non-associated chains. In a later analysis, most CMV-associated TCR beta chains were found to appear HLA-restricted, with HLA associations seemingly driven largely by CMV exposure. Broadly in line with IMGT annotations, most TCR beta V segments showed up in productive rearrangements about 90% or about 30% of the time in an earlier analysis of some 590 of the donors. Correlated functional status among segregating V segments might be attributable to linkage disequilibrium, but an unknown experimental factor could not be ruled out. It was suggested by the authors that the approach could potentially be generalized to other disease states and immunological phenotypes. Most TCR sequences were seen in very few donors, while some public TCRs were found in many individuals. In vitro tests confirmed that a few of the cytomegalovirus-associated TCR beta chains recognize cytomegalovirus antigens. A further reported finding was that TCR beta sequences accurately predicted the HLA-A and HLA-B alleles for most subjects in the first cohort. Only TCR beta chains were sequenced in this cohort, and the absence of alpha or paired-chain data limited detectable features.

With respect to this clone: This clone's antigen is unknown. The sample holds no much larger clone one base away, and base qualities are not on file.

The cohort comprised approximately 700 healthy bone marrow donors. Cohort members were all nominally healthy when sampled, although unrecorded immune exposures were likely present. The donor was CMV seropositive and was included in the group of 270 or so seropositive cohort members. A peripheral blood sample was provided by each donor, and peripheral blood mononuclear cells were used for TCR beta sequencing. The Qiagen DNeasy Blood Extraction Kit was used to extract genomic DNA from the blood cell samples. Libraries were made using the immunoSEQ multiplex PCR assay. A mixture of 60 forward primers for TCR Vbeta segments and 13 reverse primers for TCR Jbeta segments was used in the multiplex PCR. The CDR3 region of rearranged TCR beta genes was amplified from genomic DNA by a multiplex PCR assay. On the Illumina HiSeq System, the amplified TCR beta libraries were sequenced as 87-base-pair reads. The authors processed their data as follows. Across the roughly 600 repertoires, a later analysis counted approximately 83 million unique TCR beta chains, 8.5 million to 12 million of which were shared by at least two donors. Raw reads were error-corrected and collapsed into unique sequences with a nearest-neighbor algorithm that merged closely related sequences to remove PCR and sequencing errors. V, D and J gene segments were assigned by aligning CDR3 sequences to IMGT reference sequences. For a sequence to be retained, a match of at least six nucleotides was required to both a V gene segment and a J gene segment. A rearrangement was called productive if the CDR3 had no stop codons and remained in frame with V and J, and every other rearrangement was called non-productive. Following IMGT convention, CDR3 was defined as the stretch from the second conserved V-encoded cysteine up to the conserved J-encoded phenylalanine. In an earlier analysis of just under 600 of the donors, sequences lacking an unambiguous match to a single V gene segment were excluded. An earlier analysis of a few hundred of the donors called V segments functional above 56.7% productive rearrangements and segregating when the between-donor standard deviation exceeded 5%. A statistical classification framework was built to diagnose cytomegalovirus status from the catalog of TCR beta chain sequences. V and J gene assignment, in a later analysis, came from comparing TCR nucleotide sequences with IMGT/GENE-DB human TR gene sequences. The TCRdist pipeline was used in a later analysis to assign CDR3 sequences and most-parsimonious VDJ recombination scenarios. In a later analysis, every TCR beta chain was defined by the combination of its CDR3 amino acid sequence and its V-gene family, and reads without a unique V-gene family were dropped. As a way to deal with suspected cross-contamination and a sequencing artifact, a later analysis dropped 500 to 700 nucleotide sequences that were highly shared and had low generation probability. In a later analysis, a clonal expansion index for each public chain was calculated from normalized within-repertoire ranks of inferred template counts. Generation probabilities in a later analysis came from a VDJ recombination model fitted to out-of-frame rearrangements, and those results were checked against IGoR. A later analysis scored TCR-TCR, TCR-HLA and TCR-CMV co-occurrence with hypergeometric tests, applying a repertoire-size bias correction to TCR pairs. False discovery rates were estimated in a later analysis by permuting HLA or CMV assignments 20 times. In a later analysis, co-occurring TCRs were grouped with DBSCAN, and TCRdist sequence similarity was added when clustering was performed within HLA-allele-positive subsets. Repertoires with fewer than 30,000 or more than 120,000 public chains were left out of co-occurrence clustering, as were four to six repertoires with anomalous nucleotide sharing. TCRdb mirrors the immuneACCESS table, restricted to in-frame sequences. Some clones are absent from its copies; in checked studies, under half trace to an unresolved V gene, and the reason for the others is unknown. That table supplies the V and J calls and clone size; D and trimming were determined from the DNA. The sample table records about 140,000 clones; roughly four fifths of these occur just once. The ten top clones hold roughly 3.2% of the sample.

The receptor was derived from a man between 18 and 35 years old in good health and CMV-seropositive. The sequenced sample consisted of PBMCs.

In nucleotide form, the sequence is TGTGCCAGCAGTGCGACTAGTGGGTACGAGCAGTACTTC. Translated, this is CASSATSGYEQYF. The chain employs TRBV25-1 and TRBJ2-7; the D gene is perhaps TRBD2, from 6 matching bases. V loses 4 bases of germline sequence and J loses 4 bases, and the interval between the two ends is 11 bases. The germline V gene encodes CDR1 MGHDK and CDR2 SYGVNS. The CDR3 covers 13 residues, taking in both the cysteine and the phenylalanine. Only the CDR3 DNA is retained, 39 bases long and in frame from the first base.